Described below is a single T cell receptor (beta chain) sequence and its context. Its antigen is currently not known. Base qualities were left out, and no much larger clone turns up one base away. The sample belongs to a study of T cells in Graves' hyperthyroidism and ophthalmopathy (dated by TCRdb to the late 2010s). Concerning the study at large: To identify distinguishing TCR V-J signatures, a discovery cohort of about a hundred patients was used, comprising 40 to 45 with Graves' ophthalmopathy and 57 with stable Graves' hyperthyroidism. According to the paper, TCR Vbeta CDR3 sequencing was carried out on 135 peripheral blood samples, which came from fewer than 50 ophthalmopathy, about 75 hyperthyroidism and approximately 17 progressor patients. Prospective prediction of ophthalmopathy was tested in an independent validation cohort consisting of fewer than 20 hyperthyroidism patients and some 15 patients who later progressed to ophthalmopathy. Following sampling, methimazole starting at 30 mg daily was given to hyperthyroidism patients, and high-dose intravenous methylprednisolone was given to ophthalmopathy patients. In about 6 Graves' hyperthyroidism patients, the study also compared T-cell repertoires from thyroid tissue with T-cell repertoires from blood. The roughly 94 discovery patients were randomly divided into training and test sets at a 7:3 ratio.

Beyond this particular receptor, the publication reports: No statistical method was used to fix the sample size in advance, and group allocation was not hidden from the investigators. In validation, the model predicted progression to ophthalmopathy a median of roughly six months before onset, with over 60% sensitivity and roughly 73% specificity. Ophthalmopathy was separated from stable hyperthyroidism by a 13 V-J signature model, with around 88% sensitivity and about 81% specificity obtained in cross-validation and 80%/75% obtained in testing. Most expanded thyroid clonotypes (frequency above 0.001) were also detected in blood, a finding suggesting that blood repertoires may reflect thyroid immune responses.

Any patient with an uncontrolled infection, another autoimmune disease, pregnancy or lactation was excluded. Diagnoses were established on the basis of clinical symptoms, serum thyroxine and TRAb, thyroid ultrasound, and orbital computed tomography. Trizol reagent was used to extract total RNA, and RNA quality was then checked on an Agilent 2100 Bioanalyzer. The germline V gene sets CDR1 to ENHRY and CDR2 to SYGVKD. The CDR3, from cysteine to phenylalanine, totals 14 residues. Left in the record is the CDR3 DNA by itself, 42 bases read in frame from the first base. TCR beta CDR3 regions were amplified from RNA transcripts. The TCR CDR3 was subjected to a first round of RT-PCR using the HTBI primer set and the Qiagen OneStep RT-PCR kit. Libraries were constructed in a second round of multiplex PCR, after which size selection and purification were carried out. Libraries were sequenced paired-end with 100 bp reads on an Illumina HiSeq2000. The source study handled its data this way. SOAPnuke was used to process the raw data, removing reads that contained adapters or uncalled bases, had a mean Phred below 15, or lacked an exact match to the constant primer or identifier. High-quality paired reads were merged using COPE v1.2.5, and each unique nucleotide sequence was defined as a clonotype. MiTCR v1.1 was used to align clonotypes to the IMGT TRBV, TRBD and TRBJ reference segments. Only V-J combinations with frequency above 0.0001, covering approximately 99% of repertoires, were analysed. A TCS score was defined as the ratio between F50 (clonal expansion) and ExV (chaos), using BLOSUM62-based TCRdist between CDR3 peptides within each V-J. Welch's t-statistics and random forest reduced just over 500 V-J features to 13, which were used in a naive Bayes classifier (R e1071). Thyroid-blood repertoire similarity was quantified with the Morisita-Horn index. TCRdb reprocessing: public reads trimmed at Q25 with fastp, clones called with MiXCR, in-frame beta chains kept. Each CDR3 protein gets just one entry, which takes the most common genes and DNA from the rows behind it. The V and J calls and clone size are TCRdb's, not the authors'. Counted in this sample were 490,000 or so distinct CDR3 sequences; about 46% of them appeared once. The top ten clonotypes cover around two fifths of the sample.

Sequencing used peripheral blood or thyroid tissue (not recorded which). The V gene is TRBV10-3 and the J gene is TRBJ1-5; the D segment could be TRBD1, given 5 matching bases. The J call could be wrong; TRBJ2-3 is a better fit for the DNA end. This TCR was sampled from an adult woman with Graves' disease, either hyperthyroidism or ophthalmopathy (not recorded which). The nucleotides are TGTGCCATCAGTTCAGAAGGTGGGGCGGATACGCAGTATTTT. It specifies CAISSEGGADTQYF.